This T cell receptor beta chain was observed in a study of human T cells and chemical hapten exposure (dated by TCRdb to the early 2020s). For the wider study: For sensitization, 2% DPC in acetone was applied to an approximately 2 cm by approximately 2 cm area of upper inner arm skin. This study followed changes in the peripheral blood TCR repertoire in vivo during primary and secondary sensitization of alopecia patients to the hapten diphenylcyclopropenone (DPC). The libraries were sequenced as a pool, and the TCR yield per sample differed mostly because of small variations in library volumes within the pool. Weekly therapeutic DPC doses were additionally applied to the scalp of patients throughout the roughly 22-week study period. Patch testing was done on the upper back using Finn chambers containing 0.01% DPC, and results were scored after 6 days according to International Contact Dermatitis Research Group standards. Alopecia areata with under or over 50% scalp involvement, alopecia totalis and alopecia universalis were represented in the patient cohort, which was mostly female. Patient blood was sampled pre-sensitization (week 0) and at 2, 6 and about 24 weeks after DPC sensitization. For TCR sequencing, blood came from 25 to 35 alopecia patients at anywhere from one to four time points (pre-sensitization, 2, 6 and 24 weeks). What the study reported, not specific to this receptor: Patch test score correlated positively with the number of PT1 expanded TCRs, reaching significance at thresholds 8, 16 and 32 but not at 4. Significantly more large CDR3 similarity clusters were formed by expanded TCRs than by pre-sensitization or healthy control sets, consistent with antigen-driven responses. Repeated subsampling changed both the strength of the expansion versus patch-test correlation and the threshold at which that correlation became significant. DPC sensitization did not change how many TCRs were above 1 in 1000 frequency, and no evidence was found of alterations in global repertoire structure. Because every patient had alopecia, a presumed autoimmune disease, the patients' immune response might differ from that of healthy individuals.

A few counts support this clonotype. No cognate antigen has been identified for it. Per-base quality was not reported, and no clone a single base away is much larger than it. The sample's time point label, decoded: patch test 2, 6 weeks after DPC sensitization. Per the publication, the treatment or condition label means: therapeutic diphenylcyclopropenone sensitization with weekly scalp DPC. At every patch-test visit, the blood draw took place before the patch test was put on. Patients were eligible if aged 18 to 70, diagnosed with alopecia and judged suitable for DPC therapy, and pregnant patients were excluded. Total RNA was extracted from unfractionated whole blood collected in Tempus Blood RNA tubes. Library creation used RACE. Sequencing instrument: NextSeq 500. During library preparation, unique molecular identifiers were attached to individual cDNA molecules so that TCRs could be counted in a quantitative, reproducible way. Both TCR alpha and TCR beta chains were sequenced from each blood RNA sample. The study's processing was this. A median of approximately 100,000 TCRs per sample was observed, with a range of about 20,000 to 750,000. The Decombinator software suite was used to annotate the V, J and CDR3 of the TCR reads. Every sample was subsampled to the same number of TCRs (28,000) for the PS versus PT1 abundance plots. TCRs were defined as expanded if absent before sensitization and observed at least eight times at the 2-week time point. TCRdb's own reprocessing of the public reads used fastp at Q25 and MiXCR and kept productive beta chains. Rows with one shared CDR3 protein collapse into an entry with the most common genes and DNA. It is TCRdb's table, rather than the study itself, that gives the V and J calls and clone size. The sample table contains approximately 120,000 distinct CDR3 sequences; only one count was recorded for less than 10% of them. The ten largest clones represent around 3% of the sample.

From the cysteine through the phenylalanine, the CDR3 covers 13 amino acids. The kept DNA is CDR3 alone, 39 bases in frame from the first base. V is cut by 4 bases and J by 0 bases, and the space between the germline ends is 6 bases. CDR1 MNHNS and CDR2 SASEGT are derived from the germline V gene. The input for sequencing was whole blood, taken in connection with sensitization to the hapten diphenylcyclopropenone (DPC). The sequence was obtained from a woman between 35 and 50 years old with alopecia areata. Some clones in this sample may be carry-over from other donors' samples. This receptor chain uses TRBV6-1 and TRBJ1-1; no confident D gene assignment can be made. The DNA sequence reads TGTGCCAGCAGTGCTCAGCTGAACACTGAAGCTTTCTTT. Its amino acids are CASSAQLNTEAFF.